Each of the 16 T cell receptor beta chains below was sequenced from the same sample in a study of blood T cell repertoires in COVID-19. Measured with immunoSEQ multiplex PCR; TCRdb has only the in-frame clones, and not every one. The sample lists about 480,000 clones, 89% occurring once. Sequencing input: peripheral blood. These receptors originate from a man aged 18 to 30 with COVID-19, enrolled during active disease.

The chain couples TRBV3-1 (or the pseudogene TRBV3-2) to TRBJ1-5; tentative D call: TRBD1 (6 bases). The CDR3 loop spans 14 amino acids. The germline V gene encodes CDR1 LGHDT and CDR2 YNNKEL (reference sequence). V lost 4 bases and J lost 7, with 14 bases in between. This chain's CDR3 is CASSPNRVEQPQHF. The CDR3 bases are TGTGCCAGCAGCCCAAACAGGGTGGAACAGCCCCAGCATTTT.

CDR3 amino acids: CARDGQGITATNEKLFF. The CDR3 region has the DNA TGCGCCAGGGACGGGCAGGGGATCACTGCAACTAATGAAAAACTGTTTTTT. The chain is built from TRBV10-1 and TRBJ1-4; the D gene is possibly TRBD1 (6 bases). This CDR3 is built from 17 residues. Per the germline V gene, CDR1 is WNHNN and CDR2 is SYGVQD (reference sequence). V lost 9 bases and J lost 0, with 20 bases in between.

The chain combines TRBV6-2 or TRBV6-3 with TRBJ2-3, with TRBD2 identical over 11 bases. Trimming removed 7 bases from V and 5 bases from J; junction bases left unmatched: 5. The CDR3 covers 14 residues. Germline loops: CDR1 MNHEY, CDR2 SVGEGT. The CDR3: CASNPSGRRDTQYF. The CDR3 nucleotides read TGTGCCAGCAACCCTAGCGGGAGGAGAGATACGCAGTATTTT.

This chain connects TRBV5-6 to TRBJ2-1, with D tentatively TRBD2 (5 bases). The germline CDR1 and CDR2 sequences are SGHDT and YYEEEE. The ends were cut back, 7 bases at V and 1 base at J, with 12 bases in the middle. CDR3 length: 14 residues. This CDR3 reads CASGGGGSYNEQFF. The CDR3 DNA sequence: TGTGCCAGCGGCGGCGGCGGGTCCTACAATGAGCAGTTCTTC.

This chain connects TRBV6-5 to TRBJ2-3; tentative D call: TRBD2 (5 bases). This CDR3 is 14 amino acids long. Germline V gene data show CDR1 as MNHEY and CDR2 as SVGAGI. V was cut by 6 bases and J by 2 bases, with 12 bases left in between. CDR3 sequence: CASRGLTHTDTQYF. The CDR3 DNA is TGTGCCAGCAGAGGACTCACCCACACAGATACGCAGTATTTT.

The V call is TRBV6-2 or TRBV6-3, the J call TRBJ1-3; D call uncertain. V was trimmed by 2 bases and J by 4 bases, leaving 6 bases between them. The length of the CDR3 is 13 residues. Germline CDR1 and CDR2: MNHEY and SVGEGT. The CDR3 nucleotides read TGTGCCAGCAGTTACGCAGGAGGAAACACCATATATTTT. Residues: CASSYAGGNTIYF.

V gene TRBV7-3 combines with J gene TRBJ2-1; weak D call: TRBD2 (5 bases). The CDR3 covers 13 residues. Trimming cost V 4 bases and J 7 bases, with 11 bases left between them. Germline V gene sequence: CDR1 SGHTA, CDR2 FQGTGA. The CDR3 nucleotides read TGTGCCAGCAGCTCACTGGGGAGTAATGAGCAGTTCTTC. Its translation: CASSSLGSNEQFF.

V and J are TRBV7-9 and TRBJ2-1, with 7 nucleotides matching TRBD1. The CDR3 totals 17 residues. J lost 7 bases, V lost 1 base, and 13 bases had no gene match. Looked up from germline, CDR1 is SEHNR and CDR2 is FQNEAQ (reference sequence). CDR3 coding DNA: TGTGCCAGCAGCTTAGAGGGGGCGGTGAGCGCAGGGAATGAGCAGTTCTTC. Protein: CASSLEGAVSAGNEQFF. Together with reference TRBV7-9 and TRBJ2-1, the CDR3 gives the full variable domain: DTGVSQNPRHKITKRGQNVTFRCDPISEHNRLYWYRQTLGQGPEFLTYFQNEAQLEKSRLLSDRFSAERPKGSFSTLEIQRTEQGDSAMYLCASSLEGAVSAGNEQFFGPGTRLTVL.

V is TRBV5-1 and J is TRBJ2-6; D may be TRBD1 (5 bases). Germline CDR1 SGHRS, CDR2 YFSETQ. This CDR3 is 17 amino acids long. Trimming pared 4 bases from V and 0 bases from J, leaving 14 bases between. CDR3: CASSPIGDSSGANVLTF. Written as DNA, the CDR3 is TGCGCCAGCAGCCCCATCGGAGACAGCTCTGGGGCCAACGTCCTGACTTTC.

V and J are TRBV29-1 and TRBJ2-7, with 11 bases matching TRBD1. The CDR3 covers 14 residues. J gave up 3 bases and V 5 bases, and 6 bases lay outside the gene matches. Per the germline V gene, CDR1 is SQVTM and CDR2 is ANQGSEA. CDR3 in amino acids: CSVLDRGRIYEQYF. CDR3 bases: TGCAGCGTTCTGGACAGGGGGCGAATCTACGAGCAGTACTTC.

The chain carries TRBV27 and TRBJ1-5; TRBD1 might be the D (6 bases). Germline CDR1 reads MNHEY; CDR2 reads SMNVEV (reference sequence). The CDR3 contains 12 residues. The DNA of the CDR3 is TGTGTCACGGGGACAAGGAATCAGCCCCAGCATTTT. Protein product: CVTGTRNQPQHF.

This clone was observed a few times. V is TRBV4-1 and J is TRBJ1-6; D not certain. Per germline, CDR1 MGHRA and CDR2 YSYEKL. The CDR3 is made up of 16 amino acids. Trimming pared 2 bases from V and 0 bases from J, leaving 8 bases between. The CDR3 loop reads CASSQLISSYNSPLHF. The CDR3 coding sequence is TGCGCCAGCAGCCAATTAATCAGCTCCTATAATTCACCCCTCCACTTT.

V gene TRBV19 combines with J gene TRBJ2-1, with D tentatively TRBD1 (6 bases). This CDR3 region has 14 residues. Germline-derived CDR1 and CDR2 are LNHDA and SQIVND (reference sequence). V lost 1 base and J 7 bases, leaving 11 bases between the germline ends. CDR3 DNA sequence: TGTGCCAGTAGTATAGTCACAGGGCTTAATGAGCAGTTCTTC. It codes for CASSIVTGLNEQFF.

This rearrangement joins TRBV4-1 to TRBJ2-7; 9 bases are shared with TRBD1. The V gene end was trimmed by 3 bases and the J gene end by 4 bases; junction bases not matched to a gene: 7. This CDR3 is 15 amino acids long. Germline assignment: CDR1 MGHRA and CDR2 YSYEKL. This CDR3 reads CASSHRTGDVYEQYF. Here the CDR3 DNA reads TGCGCCAGCAGCCACCGGACAGGGGATGTGTACGAGCAGTACTTC.

The rearrangement links TRBV2 to TRBJ2-7; a possible D gene is TRBD1 (6 bases). The CDR3 is made up of 13 amino acids. The germline CDR1 and CDR2 sequences are SNHLY and FYNNEI. Trimming cost V 4 bases and J 6 bases, with 13 bases left between them. The CDR3 sequence: CASSALTGLEQYF. The DNA of the CDR3 is TGTGCCAGCAGTGCCCTAACAGGGCTCGAGCAGTACTTC.

The gene calls are TRBV28 and TRBJ1-1; 10 bases agree with TRBD1. The CDR3 spans 14 residues. Germline V gene lookup returns CDR1 MDHEN and CDR2 SYDVKM. The trim removed 4 bases at V and 3 bases at J, leaving 2 bases unmatched. The CDR3 coding sequence is TGTGCCAGCAGTTCCGGGACAGGGGACACTGAAGCTTTCTTT. Its translation: CASSSGTGDTEAFF.